This T cell receptor (beta chain) was profiled in a study of shared clonotypes between healthy human individuals. Study in general: There were three CD4 naive, three CD4 memory, two CD8 naive and one CD8 memory plates per donor. Study-wide points: Larger estimated richness was generally seen in naive subsets than in memory subsets. Sampling covered nothing but blood. Tissue TCR repertoires likely differ from those found in blood.

Original processing methods: From ImmunoSEQ came sequences covering only the junction and carrying no quality scores, so filtering differed. Clones were read by immunoSEQ multiplex PCR, and TCRdb kept only the in-frame ones, dropping some. From that table come the V and J calls and clone size; the DNA was used to work out D and trimming. This sample has about 2.3 million clones, with just under 95% found just once. Concerning this clone itself: Its matching antigen is unknown.

The ends were cut back, 0 bases at V and 3 bases at J, with 12 bases in the middle. The CDR3 spans 17 residues. CDR1 is SGHTA and CDR2 is FQGNSA in the germline V gene. The TCR was taken from a man between 18 and 29 years old in good health. Some clones in this sample may be carry-over from other donors' samples. The J gene is TRBJ2-6, the V gene TRBV7-2; a weak D match, TRBD2 (6 bases). The specimen was naive CD4+ T cells from PBMCs. Subset described: CD45RA+ positively selected. CDR3 sequence: CASSLAGRGNGANVLTF. Written as DNA, the CDR3 is TGTGCCAGCAGCTTAGCCGGACGGGGGAATGGGGCCAACGTCCTGACTTTC.